A selection of T cell receptor beta chains follows, all from one sample in a study of blood T cell repertoires in COVID-19. Some clones are missing from TCRdb's copy, which holds only in-frame ones; the method was immunoSEQ multiplex PCR. The table includes about 300,000 clones, around 86% detected once. The sequenced material came from PBMCs or T cells enriched from blood (not recorded which). The receptor source for this set is a woman in her late teens or twenties who had recovered from COVID-19. Each CDR3 is given with its conserved first and last residue. The D gene is left open where the match is weak. Clone size is shown for a subset of rows, as once, few, many or a class of expanded clone.

TGTGCCAGCTCACCATATACGGGTACCAATGAAAAACTGTTTTTT	CASSPYTGTNEKLFF	TRBJ1-4	few	NA	TRBV18
TGTGCCAGCAGCTTAGAGCCGGGACAGGGGGCGAGGGAGCAGTACTTC	CASSLEPGQGAREQYF	TRBJ2-7	NA	TRBD1	TRBV7-6
TGTGCCAGCACCTCTCTGGGGGCTACTAATGAAAAACTGTTTTTT	CASTSLGATNEKLFF	TRBJ1-4	NA	NA	TRBV27
TGTGCTAGTGGTTTGCTCCCCGGGGTGGTCGTGTGTTCAACTAATGAAAAACTGTTTTTT	CASGLLPGVVVCSTNEKLFF	TRBJ1-4	NA	NA	TRBV12-5
TGCGCCAGCAGCCAAGAACAGGGCAATCAGCCCCAGCATTTT	CASSQEQGNQPQHF	TRBJ1-5	NA	NA	TRBV4-1
TGTGCCAGCTCGCCCGGGGGGACAGGAGCCTACGAGCAGTACTTC	CASSPGGTGAYEQYF	TRBJ2-7	NA	NA	TRBV9
TGCGCCAGCAGGACTTTCGGAGAGACCCAGTACTTC	CASRTFGETQYF	TRBJ2-5	NA	NA	TRBV5-1
TGCGCCAGCAGCGTAATGGCCGGGACTAGCGGCAATGAGCAGTTCTTC	CASSVMAGTSGNEQFF	TRBJ2-1	NA	TRBD2	TRBV5-1
TGTGCCAGCAGCGTAGTCGGGGACAGCCAAGAGACCCAGTACTTC	CASSVVGDSQETQYF	TRBJ2-5	NA	TRBD1	TRBV9
TGTGCCAGCAGCCCGACGGGATTGAAGGAGCAGTTCTTC	CASSPTGLKEQFF	TRBJ2-1	NA	NA	TRBV7-8
TGTGCCAGCAGCCCAACAGGGTCCTCTGGAAACACCATATATTTT	CASSPTGSSGNTIYF	TRBJ1-3	NA	NA	TRBV9
TGTGCCAGCAGCCCACAGAGCTCCTACGAGCAGTACTTC	CASSPQSSYEQYF	TRBJ2-7	NA	NA	TRBV7-9
TGTGCCAGTAGTAACACTGAAAAACTGTTTTTT	CASSNTEKLFF	TRBJ1-4	NA	NA	TRBV19
TGTGCCAGCAGCAATGGACAGCCCAAAAACATTCAGTACTTC	CASSNGQPKNIQYF	TRBJ2-4	NA	NA	TRBV9
TGTGCCAGCAGCTTTGTTTCCTACGGAGGCAATCAGCCCCAGCATTTT	CASSFVSYGGNQPQHF	TRBJ1-5	NA	NA	TRBV5-8
TGTGCCAGCACCTACCAGAGGGGAGGGTCCTACGAGCAGTACTTC	CASTYQRGGSYEQYF	TRBJ2-7	NA	TRBD2	TRBV7-6
TGTGCCAGCAGCGTAGGAGTGGCGACTAGCACAGATACGCAGTATTTT	CASSVGVATSTDTQYF	TRBJ2-3	once	NA	TRBV9
TGTGCCAGCACCTTGAGAGGAGTTGAAGCTTTCTTT	CASTLRGVEAFF	TRBJ1-1	NA	NA	TRBV2
TGTGCCAGCAGTTCAAGGACAGGGGCCAATAATTCACCCCTCCACTTT	CASSSRTGANNSPLHF	TRBJ1-6	NA	TRBD1	TRBV6-5
TGCGCCAGCAGCCAAGATTGGGTTCAGGGTAGGAATGAAAAACTGTTTTTT	CASSQDWVQGRNEKLFF	TRBJ1-4	NA	NA	TRBV4-1
TGTGCCAGCACGGTATCCGGGGTTGTCACCGGGGAGCTGTTTTTT	CASTVSGVVTGELFF	TRBJ2-2	once	NA	TRBV7-2
TGTGCCAGCAGTGAAGAGGGAGGAAGGAACATTCAGTACTTC	CASSEEGGRNIQYF	TRBJ2-4	few	NA	TRBV2
TGTGCCAGCAGCGTAGGCAAGGGGCTGGGTTCACCCCTCCACTTT	CASSVGKGLGSPLHF	TRBJ1-6	NA	NA	TRBV9
TGTGCCAGCAGCCAAGAGAGAGGTAGCTCCTACGAGCAGTACTTC	CASSQERGSSYEQYF	TRBJ2-7	NA	NA	TRBV4-2
TGTGCCAGCAGCCACAGCGGACTAGCGGGTAGGACCTACAATGAGCAGTTCTTC	CASSHSGLAGRTYNEQFF	TRBJ2-1	NA	TRBD2	TRBV7-9
TGTGCCACCAGTGATTTCGGAGGGGGGGCCTTCGGCACCGGGGAGCTGTTTTTT	CATSDFGGGAFGTGELFF	TRBJ2-2	NA	NA	TRBV24-1
TGTGCCAGCAGTTACTCAAGCGGGGGCAACAATGAGCAGTTCTTC	CASSYSSGGNNEQFF	TRBJ2-1	NA	TRBD2	TRBV6-6